This TCR beta chain came from a study of T cells after yellow fever vaccination. General study points: Highly abundant clonotypes carried over from the bulk population could end up in FACS-sorted repertoires as contaminants. After the booster, 96% of CD4 and around nine tenths of CD8 primary-response clones were re-detected.

This clonotype was counted a few times. Its specificity is unknown. The CDR3 contains 15 residues. V shed 5 bases and J shed 1 base, with 11 bases lying between them. CDR1 is SNHLY, CDR2 FYNNEI, per germline. A universal primer site and UMIs were added as TCR cDNA was made by 5'RACE template switching. Using its own MiXCR run on the 5' RACE reads, TCRdb lists one record per CDR3 protein. The sample lists 300,000 or so distinct CDR3 sequences; about 7.8% were seen once. The sequence derives from a man younger than 35 who received the YFV17D yellow fever vaccine. The starting material was PBMCs, obtained about 41 days after the first yellow fever vaccination. This sequence joins TRBV2 and TRBJ2-2; D possibly corresponds to TRBD1 (6 bases). The CDR3 nucleotides are TGTGCCAGCAGTTACCAGGGGCGGAACACCGGGGAGCTGTTTTTT. Translating gives CASSYQGRNTGELFF.